The rows below give T cell receptor beta chains drawn from one sample of a study of blood T cell repertoires in COVID-19. TCRdb's copy holds only in-frame clones and misses some; the assay was immunoSEQ multiplex PCR. The sample shows tens of thousands of clones, around 80% of them seen only once. The sample was peripheral blood. These receptors were taken from a woman aged 55-69 years with acute or convalescent COVID-19. Each CDR3 is given with its conserved first and last residue. Fields, in order: clone size, V gene, D gene, J gene, CDR3 protein, CDR3 DNA. A D gene is named only where the DNA matches it firmly. The listing skips clone size in some rows; elsewhere it reads once, few, many or a size class.

>.|TRBV4-1|.|TRBJ1-2
CASSQILGGPLTIGAF
TGCGCCAGCAGCCAAATCCTCGGGGGACCCCTAACTATCGGAGCCTTC
>.|TRBV6-5|.|TRBJ1-5
CASNPTGSNQPQHF
TGTGCCAGCAACCCCACAGGTAGCAATCAGCCCCAGCATTTT
>.|TRBV9|TRBD1|TRBJ1-2
CASSATGQGDYGYTF
TGTGCCAGCAGCGCTACGGGACAGGGGGACTATGGCTACACCTTC
>.|TRBV5-8|.|TRBJ1-2
CASSDATGRYGYTF
TGTGCCAGCAGCGACGCGACAGGACGGTATGGCTACACCTTC
>.|TRBV5-1|.|TRBJ2-3
CASSWGFKGDTQYF
TGCGCCAGCAGCTGGGGCTTCAAGGGGGATACGCAGTATTTT
>.|TRBV7-9|.|TRBJ1-1
CASSLEQGNTEAFF
TGTGCCAGCAGCTTAGAACAGGGGAACACTGAAGCTTTCTTT
>.|TRBV7-9|.|TRBJ2-3
CASSERGTDTQYF
TGTGCCAGCAGCGAGCGGGGCACAGATACGCAGTATTTT
>.|TRBV7-2|TRBD1|TRBJ1-1
CASSLAGTGNTEAFF
TGTGCCAGCAGCTTAGCCGGGACAGGGAACACTGAAGCTTTCTTT
>.|TRBV3-1/TRBV3-2|TRBD2|TRBJ2-3
CASSQEKTSGGTDTQYF
TGTGCCAGCAGCCAAGAGAAGACTAGCGGGGGCACAGATACGCAGTATTTT
>.|TRBV9|.|TRBJ2-2
CASSVVDRHTGELFF
TGTGCCAGCAGCGTAGTGGACAGACACACCGGGGAGCTGTTTTTT
>.|TRBV5-4|TRBD2|TRBJ2-7
CASSLGPLEAGGEQYF
TGTGCCAGCAGCTTGGGCCCCTTAGAGGCGGGGGGCGAGCAGTACTTC
>.|TRBV9|.|TRBJ1-1
CASSVGEGFATEAFF
TGTGCCAGCAGCGTAGGTGAGGGTTTTGCCACTGAAGCTTTCTTT
>.|TRBV9|TRBD1|TRBJ1-6
CASSLQGNNSPLHF
TGTGCCAGCAGCCTACAGGGGAATAATTCACCCCTCCACTTT
>once|TRBV7-2|.|TRBJ1-5
CASSLGVSNQPQHF
TGTGCCAGCAGCTTAGGAGTGAGCAATCAGCCCCAGCATTTT
>.|TRBV5-1|.|TRBJ1-1
CASSFSEGYTEAFF
TGCGCCAGCAGCTTCTCGGAGGGCTACACTGAAGCTTTCTTT
>.|TRBV7-9|TRBD1|TRBJ1-1
CASSFDRGTEAFF
TGTGCCAGCAGTTTCGACAGGGGAACTGAAGCTTTCTTT
>.|TRBV7-6|TRBD2|TRBJ2-7
CASSLREGHEQYF
TGTGCCAGCAGCTTAAGGGAGGGGCACGAGCAGTACTTC
>once|TRBV2|.|TRBJ1-3
CASVVRGRGNTIYF
TGTGCCAGCGTCGTCAGGGGAAGAGGAAACACCATATATTTT
>.|TRBV6-4|TRBD2|TRBJ2-3
CASSLEGGTTDTQYF
TGTGCCAGCAGCCTCGAGGGAGGGACCACAGATACGCAGTATTTT
>.|TRBV5-1|TRBD1|TRBJ2-7
CASKEGQGAYYYEQYF
TGCGCCAGCAAGGAGGGACAGGGGGCTTACTACTACGAGCAGTACTTC
>.|TRBV18|.|TRBJ1-2
CASSPNRGAYGYTF
TGTGCCAGCTCACCAAACCGGGGGGCCTATGGCTACACCTTC
>.|TRBV19|.|TRBJ2-1
CASSSAAYNEQFF
TGTGCCAGTAGTAGTGCAGCCTACAATGAGCAGTTCTTC
>.|TRBV5-5|TRBD1|TRBJ2-5
CASSLVDQGAGETQYF
TGTGCCAGCAGCTTGGTGGATCAGGGGGCGGGAGAGACCCAGTACTTC
>.|TRBV24-1|.|TRBJ2-3
CATSDAAIGDTDTQYF
TGTGCCACCAGTGACGCCGCGATAGGAGACACAGATACGCAGTATTTT
>.|TRBV21-1|.|TRBJ2-4
CASSKFSGYRANIQYF
TGTGCCAGCAGCAAATTTTCCGGGTACAGGGCAAACATTCAGTACTTC
>.|TRBV6-2/TRBV6-3|.|TRBJ2-7
CASSNTGSYEQYF
TGTGCCAGCAGTAATACAGGGTCCTACGAGCAGTACTTC
>few|TRBV11-3|TRBD2|TRBJ2-7
CASSPPSGETYEQYF
TGTGCCAGCAGCCCCCCTAGCGGGGAAACCTACGAGCAGTACTTC
>.|TRBV29-1|.|TRBJ2-3
CSVSLTTSSTDTQYF
TGCAGCGTTTCATTGACAACCAGCAGCACAGATACGCAGTATTTT
>.|TRBV2|TRBD1|TRBJ2-2
CASSLRQGAQTGELFF
TGTGCCAGCAGTCTACGACAGGGGGCGCAGACCGGGGAGCTGTTTTTT
>.|TRBV7-8|.|TRBJ1-2
CASSLAGRQSNYGYTF
TGTGCCAGCAGCTTAGCAGGGCGACAGTCTAACTATGGCTACACCTTC
>few|TRBV28|TRBD1|TRBJ1-2
CASSLWSLDRRYGYTF
TGTGCCAGCAGTTTATGGTCTCTGGACAGGCGCTATGGCTACACCTTC
>.|TRBV3-1/TRBV3-2|TRBD2|TRBJ2-5
CASSLSGTGETQYF
TGTGCCAGCAGCCTTAGCGGGACGGGAGAGACCCAGTACTTC
>.|TRBV4-1|.|TRBJ2-7
CASSQGPSSAREQYF
TGCGCCAGCAGCCAAGGCCCCTCGAGTGCTAGGGAGCAGTACTTC
>.|TRBV2|.|TRBJ1-2
CASRRASGYTF
TGTGCCAGCAGGAGGGCGTCTGGCTACACCTTC
>.|TRBV3-1/TRBV3-2|TRBD1|TRBJ1-1
CASSQWTGDTEAFF
TGTGCCAGCAGCCAGTGGACAGGGGACACTGAAGCTTTCTTT
>few|TRBV11-2|.|TRBJ1-1
CASSFLNLPGDTEAFF
TGTGCCAGCAGCTTCCTTAACCTGCCTGGAGACACTGAAGCTTTCTTT
>.|TRBV7-8|TRBD2|TRBJ2-1
CASSSKRGGYNEQFF
TGTGCCAGCAGCTCCAAGCGGGGGGGCTACAATGAGCAGTTCTTC
>.|TRBV4-3|.|TRBJ2-3
CASSQDSQTGSMGDTQYF
TGCGCCAGCAGCCAAGATTCTCAAACAGGGTCAATGGGTGATACGCAGTATTTT
>.|TRBV7-8|TRBD2|TRBJ2-3
CASSLVTGGDTDTQYF
TGTGCCAGCAGCTTAGTCACCGGGGGGGACACAGATACGCAGTATTTT
>.|TRBV14|TRBD1|TRBJ1-5
CASRRQGGGNQPQHF
TGTGCCAGCAGACGACAGGGGGGGGGCAATCAGCCCCAGCATTTT
>few|TRBV30|.|TRBJ1-6
CAWSSSSLFISPLHF
TGTGCCTGGAGTAGCTCCTCTCTGTTTATTTCACCCCTCCACTTT
>.|TRBV6-2/TRBV6-3|.|TRBJ2-7
CASSILHADYEQYF
TGTGCCAGCAGTATCTTACACGCGGACTACGAGCAGTACTTC
>.|TRBV12-5|.|TRBJ1-5
CASGGAGNQPQHF
TGTGCTAGTGGGGGGGCGGGCAATCAGCCCCAGCATTTT
>once|TRBV5-1|.|TRBJ1-1
CASSPGGANTEAFF
TGCGCCAGCAGCCCGGGTGGGGCGAACACTGAAGCTTTCTTT
>.|TRBV18|.|TRBJ1-5
CASSPRASGSNQPQHF
TGTGCCAGCTCACCACGGGCTTCAGGGAGCAATCAGCCCCAGCATTTT
>.|TRBV5-6|TRBD2|TRBJ2-1
CASSLTSGGEDEQFF
TGTGCCAGCAGCTTGACTAGCGGGGGGGAGGATGAGCAGTTCTTC
>.|TRBV7-4|.|TRBJ1-3
CASSRQVENF
TGTGCCAGCAGCCGACAGGTTGAGAATTTT
>.|TRBV20-1|.|TRBJ2-1
CSASGTSSYNEQFF
TGCAGTGCTAGTGGTACTAGCTCCTACAATGAGCAGTTCTTC
>once|TRBV5-1|TRBD1|TRBJ2-3
CASSSLPGQPGDTQYF
TGCGCCAGCAGCTCCCTACCGGGACAGCCAGGAGATACGCAGTATTTT
>few|TRBV3-1/TRBV3-2|.|TRBJ1-3
CASSQDLATLQVLSGNTIYF
TGTGCCAGCAGCCAAGACTTAGCCACCTTACAGGTCCTCTCTGGAAACACCATATATTTT
>.|TRBV4-1|TRBD2|TRBJ2-5
CASSQGLAGGFLQETQYF
TGCGCCAGCAGCCAAGGCCTAGCGGGGGGCTTCCTCCAAGAGACCCAGTACTTC
>.|TRBV6-5|TRBD1|TRBJ1-1
CASSYRGRNTEAFF
TGTGCCAGCAGCTACAGGGGGCGGAACACTGAAGCTTTCTTT
>.|TRBV6-2/TRBV6-3|.|TRBJ1-1
CASSYGGTEAFF
TGTGCCAGCAGTTACGGGGGGACTGAAGCTTTCTTT
>.|TRBV19|.|TRBJ1-2
CASTEGNSFYGYTF
TGTGCCAGTACCGAGGGAAACAGCTTCTATGGCTACACCTTC
>.|TRBV7-9|.|TRBJ1-5
CASSLDGLSGQPQHF
TGTGCCAGCAGCTTAGATGGGCTAAGCGGGCAGCCCCAGCATTTT
>.|TRBV6-5|.|TRBJ1-1
CASSRGTRWSTEAFF
TGTGCCAGCAGTAGGGGGACGAGGTGGAGCACTGAAGCTTTCTTT
>.|TRBV7-3|TRBD1|TRBJ1-5
CASSLLGHPGQGVYQPQHF
TGTGCCAGCAGCTTACTTGGGCACCCGGGACAGGGGGTCTATCAGCCCCAGCATTTT
>.|TRBV27|.|TRBJ2-5
CASSLPGIQETQYF
TGTGCCAGCAGTTTACCGGGGATCCAAGAGACCCAGTACTTC
>.|TRBV5-4|TRBD2|TRBJ2-1
CASSLIRMSGGANEQFF
TGTGCCAGCAGCTTGATCCGGATGAGCGGGGGGGCGAATGAGCAGTTCTTC
>.|TRBV15|.|TRBJ2-5
CATSRSMSQGQETQYF
TGTGCCACCAGCAGGAGCATGTCACAGGGACAAGAGACCCAGTACTTC